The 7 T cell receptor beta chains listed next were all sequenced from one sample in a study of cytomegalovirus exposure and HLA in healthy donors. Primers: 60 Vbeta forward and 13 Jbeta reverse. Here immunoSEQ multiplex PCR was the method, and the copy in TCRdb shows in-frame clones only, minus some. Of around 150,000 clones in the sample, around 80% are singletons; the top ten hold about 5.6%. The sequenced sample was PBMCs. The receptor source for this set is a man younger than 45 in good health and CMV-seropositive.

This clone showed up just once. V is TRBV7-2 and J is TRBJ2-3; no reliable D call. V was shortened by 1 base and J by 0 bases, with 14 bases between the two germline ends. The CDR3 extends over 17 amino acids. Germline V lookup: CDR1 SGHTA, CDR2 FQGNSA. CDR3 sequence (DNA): TGTGCCAGCAGCTTAGACCCCCCAGTTACGAGCACAGATACGCAGTATTTT. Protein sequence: CASSLDPPVTSTDTQYF.

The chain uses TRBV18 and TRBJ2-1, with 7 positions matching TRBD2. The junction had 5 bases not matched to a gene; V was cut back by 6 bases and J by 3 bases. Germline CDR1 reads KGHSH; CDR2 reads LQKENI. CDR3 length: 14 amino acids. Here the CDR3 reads CASSGGMGYNEQFF. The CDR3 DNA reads TGTGCCAGCTCGGGGGGGATGGGCTACAATGAGCAGTTCTTC.

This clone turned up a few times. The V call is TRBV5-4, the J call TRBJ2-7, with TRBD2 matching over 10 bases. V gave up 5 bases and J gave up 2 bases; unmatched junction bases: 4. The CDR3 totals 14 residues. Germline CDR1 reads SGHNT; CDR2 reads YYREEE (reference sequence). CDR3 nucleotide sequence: TGTGCCAGCAGGCTAGCGGGAGACCCCTACGAGCAGTACTTC. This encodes CASRLAGDPYEQYF.

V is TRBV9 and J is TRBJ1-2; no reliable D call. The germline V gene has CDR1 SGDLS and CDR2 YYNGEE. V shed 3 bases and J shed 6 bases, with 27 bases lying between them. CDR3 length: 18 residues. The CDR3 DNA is TGTGCCAGCAGCGCAGGTGCAGGAGGCACCAGACAAGTAGATGGCTACACCTTC. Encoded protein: CASSAGAGGTRQVDGYTF.

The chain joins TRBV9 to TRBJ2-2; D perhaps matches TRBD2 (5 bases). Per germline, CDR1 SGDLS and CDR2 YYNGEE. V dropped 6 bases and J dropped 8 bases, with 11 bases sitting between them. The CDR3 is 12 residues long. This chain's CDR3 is CASILAPGELFF. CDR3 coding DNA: TGTGCCAGCATCCTAGCCCCAGGGGAGCTGTTTTTT.

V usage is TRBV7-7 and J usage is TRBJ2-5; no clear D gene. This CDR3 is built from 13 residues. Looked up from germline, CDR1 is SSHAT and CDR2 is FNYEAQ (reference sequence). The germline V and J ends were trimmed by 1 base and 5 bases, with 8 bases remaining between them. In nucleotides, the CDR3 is TGTGCCAGCAGCTTAGGCCAGGTCGAGACCCAGTACTTC. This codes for CASSLGQVETQYF.

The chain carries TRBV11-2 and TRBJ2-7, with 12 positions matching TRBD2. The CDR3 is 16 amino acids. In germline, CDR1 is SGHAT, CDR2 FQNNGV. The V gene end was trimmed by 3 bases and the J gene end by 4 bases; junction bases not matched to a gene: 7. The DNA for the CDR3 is TGTGCCAGCAGCTTCGCCCGACTAGCGGGGGTGTACGAGCAGTACTTC. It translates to CASSFARLAGVYEQYF. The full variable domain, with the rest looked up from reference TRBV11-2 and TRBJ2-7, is EAGVAQSPRYKIIEKRQSVAFWCNPISGHATLYWYQQILGQGPKLLIQFQNNGVVDDSQLPKDRFSAERLKGVDSTLKIQPAKLEDSAVYLCASSFARLAGVYEQYFGPGTRLTVT.